At least ten counts were recorded for the clone carrying this TCR beta chain. Its antigen remains unknown. The sample comes from a study of T cells in Graves' hyperthyroidism and ophthalmopathy. Study-level background: It was at initial diagnosis, before any treatment, that peripheral blood was collected. Study results and limitations: Most thyroid clonotypes expanded above 0.001 were also detected in blood. Ophthalmopathy prediction by the model preceded onset by a median 6.5 months.

The CDR3 totals 14 residues. V was pared by 4 bases and J by 1 base, with 13 bases between. Germline V lookup: CDR1 GTSNPN, CDR2 SVGIG (reference sequence). It was RNA transcripts that yielded the amplified TCR beta CDR3 regions. A first-round RT-PCR of the TCR CDR3 used the HTBI primer set. Using its own MiXCR run on the multiplex PCR reads, TCRdb lists one record per CDR3 protein. Altogether around 300,000 distinct CDR3 sequences are present, about 14% being singletons, with the ten largest covering 7.8%. The TCR was taken from a young woman with Graves' hyperthyroidism that later progressed to Graves' ophthalmopathy. Sequenced: blood. The chain recombines TRBV30 with TRBJ1-1; no reliable D call. The CDR3 loop is CAWMRVAENTEAFF. DNA for the CDR3: TGTGCCTGGATGAGAGTGGCAGAGAACACTGAAGCTTTCTTT.